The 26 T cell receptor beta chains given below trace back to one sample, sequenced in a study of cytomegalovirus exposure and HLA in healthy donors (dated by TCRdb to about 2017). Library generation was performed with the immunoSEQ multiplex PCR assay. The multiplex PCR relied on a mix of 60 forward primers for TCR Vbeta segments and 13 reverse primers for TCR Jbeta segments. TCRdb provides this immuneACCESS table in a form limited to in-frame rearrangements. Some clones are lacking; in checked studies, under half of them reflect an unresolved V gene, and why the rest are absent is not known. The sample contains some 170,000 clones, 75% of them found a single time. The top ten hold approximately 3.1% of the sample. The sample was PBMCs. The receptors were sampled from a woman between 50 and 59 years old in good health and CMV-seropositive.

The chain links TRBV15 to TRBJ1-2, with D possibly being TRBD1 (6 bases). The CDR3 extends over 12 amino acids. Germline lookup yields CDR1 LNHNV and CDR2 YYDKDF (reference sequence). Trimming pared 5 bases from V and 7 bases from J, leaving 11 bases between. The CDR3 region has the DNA TGTGCCACCAGCGTAAGGGGGAGTGGCTACACCTTC. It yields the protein CATSVRGSGYTF.

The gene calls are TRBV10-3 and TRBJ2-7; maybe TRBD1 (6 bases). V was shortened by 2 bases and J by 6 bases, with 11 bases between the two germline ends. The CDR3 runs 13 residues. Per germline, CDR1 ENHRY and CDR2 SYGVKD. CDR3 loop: CAISERQEREQYF. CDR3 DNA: TGTGCCATCAGTGAGCGACAGGAACGCGAGCAGTACTTC.

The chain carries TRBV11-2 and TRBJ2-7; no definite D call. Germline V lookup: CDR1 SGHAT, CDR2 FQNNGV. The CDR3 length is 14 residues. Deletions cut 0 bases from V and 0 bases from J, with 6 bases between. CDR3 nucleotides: TGTGCCAGCAGCTTAGACGCGAACTCCTACGAGCAGTACTTC. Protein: CASSLDANSYEQYF.

This chain's CDR3 is CASSFQGLSYEQYF. In nucleotides, the CDR3 is TGTGCCAGCAGCTTTCAGGGACTCTCCTACGAGCAGTACTTC. The rearrangement uses TRBV5-6 and TRBJ2-7, with a possible D match to TRBD2 (6 bases). The ends were cut back, 2 bases at V and 0 bases at J, with 9 bases in the middle. From germline, CDR1 is SGHDT and CDR2 YYEEEE. This CDR3 contains 14 residues.

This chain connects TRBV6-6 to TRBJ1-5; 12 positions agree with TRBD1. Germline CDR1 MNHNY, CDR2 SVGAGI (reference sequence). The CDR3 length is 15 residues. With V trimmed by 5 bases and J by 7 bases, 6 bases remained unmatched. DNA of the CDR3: TGTGCCAGCAGTCCGGGACAGGGGGCTGGACAGCCCCAGCATTTT. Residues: CASSPGQGAGQPQHF.

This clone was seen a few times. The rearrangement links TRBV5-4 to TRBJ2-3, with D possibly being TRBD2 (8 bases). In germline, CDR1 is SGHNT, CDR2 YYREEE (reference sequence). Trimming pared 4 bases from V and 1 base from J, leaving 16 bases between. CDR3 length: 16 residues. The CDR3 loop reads CASSTGAGGRTDTQYF. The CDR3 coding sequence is TGTGCCAGCAGCACAGGGGCGGGGGGCCGCACAGATACGCAGTATTTT.

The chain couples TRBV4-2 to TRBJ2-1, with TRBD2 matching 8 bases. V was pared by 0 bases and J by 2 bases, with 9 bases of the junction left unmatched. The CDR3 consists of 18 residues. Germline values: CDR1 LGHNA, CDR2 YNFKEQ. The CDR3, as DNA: TGTGCCAGCAGCCAAGATGGAGGAGCGGGGGCCCCCTACAATGAGCAGTTCTTC. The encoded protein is CASSQDGGAGAPYNEQFF.

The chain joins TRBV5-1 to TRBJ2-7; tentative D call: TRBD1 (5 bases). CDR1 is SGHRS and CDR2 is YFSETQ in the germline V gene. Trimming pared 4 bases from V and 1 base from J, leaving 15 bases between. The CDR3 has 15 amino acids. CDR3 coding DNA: TGCGCCAGCAGCCTCGAAGGGGCCCCTTCCTACGAGCAGTACTTC. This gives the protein CASSLEGAPSYEQYF.

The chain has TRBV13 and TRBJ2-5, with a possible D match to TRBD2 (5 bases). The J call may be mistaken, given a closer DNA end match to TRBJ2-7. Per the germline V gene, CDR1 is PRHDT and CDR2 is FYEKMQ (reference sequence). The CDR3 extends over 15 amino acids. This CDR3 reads CASSLEWQSGVEQYF. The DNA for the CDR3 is TGTGCCAGCAGCTTAGAATGGCAGTCCGGGGTCGAGCAGTACTTC.

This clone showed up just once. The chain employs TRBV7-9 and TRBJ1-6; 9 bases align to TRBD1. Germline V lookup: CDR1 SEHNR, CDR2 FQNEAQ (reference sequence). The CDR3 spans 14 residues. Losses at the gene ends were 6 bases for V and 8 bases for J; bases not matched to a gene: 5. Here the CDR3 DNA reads TGTGCCAGCAGTAAACAGGGGGCCCATTCACCCCTCCACTTT. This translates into CASSKQGAHSPLHF.

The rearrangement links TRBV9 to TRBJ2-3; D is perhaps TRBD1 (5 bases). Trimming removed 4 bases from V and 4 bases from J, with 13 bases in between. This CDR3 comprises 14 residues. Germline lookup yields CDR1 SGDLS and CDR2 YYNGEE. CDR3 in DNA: TGTGCCAGCAGCCCGAGCACAGGACCAGATACGCAGTATTTT. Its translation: CASSPSTGPDTQYF.

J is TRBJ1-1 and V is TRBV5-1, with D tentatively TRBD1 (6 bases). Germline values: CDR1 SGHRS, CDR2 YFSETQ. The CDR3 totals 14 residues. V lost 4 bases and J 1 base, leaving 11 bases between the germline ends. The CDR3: CASSAEQGNTEAFF. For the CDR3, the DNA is TGCGCCAGCAGCGCAGAACAGGGGAACACTGAAGCTTTCTTT.

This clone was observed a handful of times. The CDR3 region is CASSRDSTGNTIYF. The CDR3 DNA sequence: TGTGCCAGCAGCCGCGACAGTACTGGAAACACCATATATTTT. The J gene is TRBJ1-3, the V gene TRBV6-1, with D possibly being TRBD1 (5 bases). Germline CDR1 MNHNS, CDR2 SASEGT. The V end lost 6 bases, the J end lost 2 bases, and 11 bases lay between the germline ends. This CDR3 spans 14 amino acids.

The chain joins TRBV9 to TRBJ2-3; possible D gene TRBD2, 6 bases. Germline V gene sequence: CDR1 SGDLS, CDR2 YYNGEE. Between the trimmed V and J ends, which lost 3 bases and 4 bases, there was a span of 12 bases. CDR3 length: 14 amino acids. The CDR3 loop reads CASSGGTPPDTQYF. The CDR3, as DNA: TGTGCCAGCAGCGGCGGGACCCCCCCAGATACGCAGTATTTT.

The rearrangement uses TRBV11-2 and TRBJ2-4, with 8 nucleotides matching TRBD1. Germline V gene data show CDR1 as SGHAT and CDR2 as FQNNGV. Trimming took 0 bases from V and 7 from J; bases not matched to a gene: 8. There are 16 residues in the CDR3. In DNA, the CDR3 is TGTGCCAGCAGCTTAGAGGCAGGGGGCGGGATTAACATTCAGTACTTC. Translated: CASSLEAGGGINIQYF.

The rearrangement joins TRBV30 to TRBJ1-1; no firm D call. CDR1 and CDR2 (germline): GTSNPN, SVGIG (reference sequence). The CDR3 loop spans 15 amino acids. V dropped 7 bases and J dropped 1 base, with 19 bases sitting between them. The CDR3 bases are TGTGCCTCAACGAGGCGCCGTTCACAGAACACTGAAGCTTTCTTT. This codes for CASTRRRSQNTEAFF.

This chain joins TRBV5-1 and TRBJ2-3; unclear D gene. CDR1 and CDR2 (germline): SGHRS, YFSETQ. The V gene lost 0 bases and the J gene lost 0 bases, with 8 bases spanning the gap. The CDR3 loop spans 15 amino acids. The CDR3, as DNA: TGCGCCAGCAGCTTGGACGTCCGGAGCACAGATACGCAGTATTTT. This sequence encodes CASSLDVRSTDTQYF.

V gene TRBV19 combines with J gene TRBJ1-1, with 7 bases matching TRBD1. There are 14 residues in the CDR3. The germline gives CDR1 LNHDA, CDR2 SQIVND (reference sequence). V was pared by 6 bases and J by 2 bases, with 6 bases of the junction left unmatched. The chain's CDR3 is CASRDGTVNTEAFF. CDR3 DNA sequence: TGTGCCAGTAGGGACGGGACAGTAAACACTGAAGCTTTCTTT.

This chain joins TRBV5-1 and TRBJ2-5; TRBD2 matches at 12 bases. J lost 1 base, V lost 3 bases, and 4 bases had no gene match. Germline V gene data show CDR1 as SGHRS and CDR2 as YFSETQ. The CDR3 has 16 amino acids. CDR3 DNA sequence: TGCGCCAGCAGCTCACAACTAGCGGGGGGCCAAGAGACCCAGTACTTC. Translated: CASSSQLAGGQETQYF.

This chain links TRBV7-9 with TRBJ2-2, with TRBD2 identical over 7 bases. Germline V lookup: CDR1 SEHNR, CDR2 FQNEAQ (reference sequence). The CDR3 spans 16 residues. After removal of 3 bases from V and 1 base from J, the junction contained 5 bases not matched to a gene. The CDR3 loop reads CASSFLVAGNTGELFF. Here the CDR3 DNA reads TGTGCCAGCAGCTTCCTAGTAGCGGGGAACACCGGGGAGCTGTTTTTT. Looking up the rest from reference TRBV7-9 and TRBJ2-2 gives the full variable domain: DTGVSQNPRHKITKRGQNVTFRCDPISEHNRLYWYRQTLGQGPEFLTYFQNEAQLEKSRLLSDRFSAERPKGSFSTLEIQRTEQGDSAMYLCASSFLVAGNTGELFFGEGSRLTVL.

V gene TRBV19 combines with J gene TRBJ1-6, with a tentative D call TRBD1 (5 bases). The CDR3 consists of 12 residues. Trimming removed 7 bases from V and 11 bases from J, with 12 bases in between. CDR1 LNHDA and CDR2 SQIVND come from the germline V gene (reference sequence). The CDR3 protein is CASNGGATPLHF. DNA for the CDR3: TGTGCCAGTAACGGGGGTGCGACACCCCTCCACTTT.

In nucleotides, the CDR3 is TGTGCCAGCAGCCGTTATTACGAGCAGTACTTC. Amino acids: CASSRYYEQYF. The rearrangement links TRBV14 to TRBJ2-7; D ambiguous. V lost 4 bases, J lost 4 bases, and 5 bases lay in between. Germline V gene lookup returns CDR1 SGHDN and CDR2 FVKESK. The CDR3 is 11 amino acids.

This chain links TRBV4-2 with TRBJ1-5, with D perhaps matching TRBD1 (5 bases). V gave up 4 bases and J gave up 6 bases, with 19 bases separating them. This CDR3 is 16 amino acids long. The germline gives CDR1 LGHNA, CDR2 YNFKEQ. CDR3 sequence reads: CASSLGLPNGVQPQHF. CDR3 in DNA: TGTGCCAGCAGCCTGGGACTCCCGAATGGGGTTCAGCCCCAGCATTTT.

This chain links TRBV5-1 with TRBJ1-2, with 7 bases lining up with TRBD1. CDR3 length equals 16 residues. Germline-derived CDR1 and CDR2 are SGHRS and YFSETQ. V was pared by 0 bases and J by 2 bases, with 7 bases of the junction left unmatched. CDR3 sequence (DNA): TGCGCCAGCAGCTTGGTAACAGGGGCTAACAACTATGGCTACACCTTC. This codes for CASSLVTGANNYGYTF. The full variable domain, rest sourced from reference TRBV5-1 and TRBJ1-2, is KAGVTQTPRYLIKTRGQQVTLSCSPISGHRSVSWYQQTPGQGLQFLFEYFSETQRNKGNFPGRFSGRQFSNSRSEMNVSTLELGDSALYLCASSLVTGANNYGYTFGSGTRLTVV.

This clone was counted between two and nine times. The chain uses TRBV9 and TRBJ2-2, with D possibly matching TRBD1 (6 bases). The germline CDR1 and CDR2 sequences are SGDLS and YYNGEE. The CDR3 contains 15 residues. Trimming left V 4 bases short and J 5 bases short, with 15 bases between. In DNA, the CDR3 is TGTGCCAGCAGCCCTCGGGACATGTTGACCGGGGAGCTGTTTTTT. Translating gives CASSPRDMLTGELFF.

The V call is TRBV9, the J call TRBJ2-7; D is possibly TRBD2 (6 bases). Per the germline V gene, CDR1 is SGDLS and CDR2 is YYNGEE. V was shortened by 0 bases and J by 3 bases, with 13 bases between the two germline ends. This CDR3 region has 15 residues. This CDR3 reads CASSVATGGNYEQYF. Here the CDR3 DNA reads TGTGCCAGCAGCGTAGCCACAGGAGGGAACTACGAGCAGTACTTC.